The rows below give T cell receptor beta chains drawn from one sample of a study of T cell responses to AZD1222 COVID-19 vaccine. Measured with immunoSEQ multiplex PCR; TCRdb has only the in-frame clones, and not every one. Of more than 70,000 clones listed, roughly 85% were seen once; the top ten hold over 1.2%. This sample comprised peripheral blood, obtained on day 0 of AZD1222 vaccination. Receptors were obtained from an adult in good health. Each CDR3 is given with its conserved first and last residue. Fields, in order: V gene, D gene, J gene, clone size, CDR3 protein, CDR3 DNA. D genes are given only for firm matches. Rows give clone size only sometimes, using once, few, many, or a class for an expanded clone.

>TRBV18|-|TRBJ2-1|-
CASSPPGLRIYNEQFF
TGTGCCAGCTCACCACCGGGGTTGCGGATCTACAATGAGCAGTTCTTC
>TRBV4-3|-|TRBJ2-3|few
CASSQDRQLGTDTQYF
TGCGCCAGCAGCCAAGATCGACAGCTCGGCACAGATACGCAGTATTTT
>TRBV18|TRBD1|TRBJ1-1|-
CASSPRQGASKTEAFF
TGTGCCAGCTCACCGCGACAGGGGGCAAGTAAGACTGAAGCTTTCTTT
>TRBV9|TRBD1|TRBJ1-6|-
CASSSRDRGNSPLHF
TGTGCCAGCAGCTCCCGGGACAGGGGTAATTCACCCCTCCACTTT
>TRBV7-3|-|TRBJ2-3|once
CASSLVSAGDTQYF
TGTGCCAGCAGCCTAGTGTCCGCGGGGGATACGCAGTATTTT
>TRBV18|-|TRBJ2-2|-
CASSPLANTGELFF
TGTGCCAGCTCACCCCTAGCGAACACCGGGGAGCTGTTTTTT
>TRBV5-6|-|TRBJ2-1|-
CASSLRRDWFF
TGTGCCAGCAGCTTGCGGAGGGACTGGTTCTTC
>TRBV18|-|TRBJ2-5|-
CASSPPSRQETQYF
TGTGCCAGCTCACCACCCTCGAGACAAGAGACCCAGTACTTC
>TRBV7-9|-|TRBJ1-5|-
CASSPDGNNQPQHF
TGTGCCAGCAGCCCGGACGGGAACAATCAGCCCCAGCATTTT
>TRBV2|-|TRBJ1-2|-
CASSAGPYGYTF
TGTGCCAGCAGTGCCGGGCCTTATGGCTACACCTTC
>TRBV11-2|-|TRBJ1-3|-
CASSVVNSGNTIYF
TGTGCCAGCAGCGTAGTCAACTCTGGAAACACCATATATTTT
>TRBV7-2|TRBD1|TRBJ2-2|-
CASSADRVNTGELFF
TGTGCCAGCAGCGCGGACAGGGTAAACACCGGGGAGCTGTTTTTT
>TRBV13|-|TRBJ1-2|-
CASSHGAGGYTF
TGTGCCAGCAGCCACGGGGCCGGTGGCTACACCTTC
>TRBV29-1|-|TRBJ2-5|-
CSVGGLGWDETQYF
TGCAGCGTTGGAGGGTTAGGTTGGGATGAGACCCAGTACTTC
>TRBV19|TRBD1|TRBJ1-5|-
CASSIPGQISNQPQHF
TGTGCCAGTAGTATACCGGGACAGATTAGCAATCAGCCCCAGCATTTT
>TRBV19|-|TRBJ2-2|-
CASSIQPELNTGELFF
TGTGCCAGTAGTATACAGCCGGAGCTGAACACCGGGGAGCTGTTTTTT